This entry lists 12 T cell receptor beta chains sequenced from one sample in a study of regulatory T cells in long-lasting Graves disease (dated by TCRdb to about 2021). The library was obtained by multiplex PCR. This sample was sequenced with an Illumina HiSeq 4000. iRepertoire HTBI primers and Arm-PCR amplification of CDR3 regions were used to construct TCR beta libraries. TCRdb reanalyzed the raw reads on its own, using fastp at Q25 for trimming and MiXCR for clone calling, and kept in-frame beta chains. One record per CDR3 amino acid sequence lists the most common genes and DNA. The sample table holds hundreds of thousands of distinct CDR3 sequences, of which around 15% were seen once. The top ten hold about a fifth of the sample. Explained via the paper, the time point label denotes: newly diagnosed GD, antithyroid drugs for less than 3 months. For both TCR sequencing and RNA sequencing, RNA was extracted from PBMCs using TRIzol.

The specimen comprised peripheral blood mononuclear cells (PBMCs), sampled at new diagnosis, from a patient treated with antithyroid drugs. The receptors originated from a female donor with Graves disease.

The chain couples TRBV6-1 to TRBJ2-6; D unclear. The CDR3 runs 15 residues. Germline lookup yields CDR1 MNHNS and CDR2 SASEGT. Between the trimmed V and J ends, which lost 6 bases and 2 bases, there was a span of 11 bases. The CDR3 DNA is TGTGCCAGCAGCGACCCAGGTGCTGGGGCCAACGTCCTGACTTTC. Amino acid sequence: CASSDPGAGANVLTF.

This clonotype was counted between two and nine times. The chain has TRBV5-1 and TRBJ1-1; 7 bases are shared with TRBD1. Germline V CDR1 and CDR2: SGHRS, YFSETQ. There are 15 residues in the CDR3. The junction had 12 bases not matched to a gene; V was cut back by 4 bases and J by 6 bases. This CDR3 reads CASSPGTASRAEAFF. The CDR3 DNA follows: TGCGCCAGCAGCCCCGGGACAGCTAGTCGCGCTGAAGCTTTCTTT.

This clonotype has at least ten counts. This chain links TRBV7-8 with TRBJ1-1, with D possibly TRBD1 on 5 matching bases. Germline-derived CDR1 and CDR2 are SGHVS and FQNEAQ. There are 13 residues in the CDR3. V was cut by 0 bases and J by 6 bases, with 8 bases left in between. CDR3 residues: CASSLAGVPEAFF. For the CDR3, the DNA is TGTGCCAGCAGCTTAGCGGGGGTCCCTGAAGCTTTCTTT.

This sequence joins TRBV19 and TRBJ1-2; 8 nucleotides align to TRBD1. Germline V gene sequence: CDR1 LNHDA, CDR2 SQIVND (reference sequence). The CDR3 runs to 16 residues. V was pared by 3 bases and J by 4 bases, with 10 bases of the junction left unmatched. The chain's CDR3 is CASSIVVDRVGYGYTF. The CDR3 DNA reads as TGTGCCAGTAGTATCGTTGTGGACAGGGTGGGCTATGGCTACACCTTC.

This clonotype was found many times. This chain connects TRBV6-1 to TRBJ2-3; either TRBD1 or TRBD2 may supply D (5 bases each). Germline CDR1 reads MNHNS; CDR2 reads SASEGT. V was cut by 7 bases and J by 1 base, with 15 bases left in between. This CDR3 region has 15 residues. CDR3 nucleotides: TGTGCCAGCACACCCTGGGGGACGGGCACAGATACGCAGTATTTT. Amino acid sequence: CASTPWGTGTDTQYF.

This sequence joins TRBV29-1 and TRBJ2-2; tentatively, D is TRBD2 (6 bases). CDR3 length equals 14 residues. Trimming pared 5 bases from V and 1 base from J, leaving 11 bases between. CDR1 SQVTM and CDR2 ANQGSEA come from the germline V gene. CDR3 DNA sequence: TGCAGCGTTTCTTTGGGACTGAACACCGGGGAGCTGTTTTTT. This translates into CSVSLGLNTGELFF.

This clonotype was detected ten times or more. The chain is built from TRBV30 and TRBJ2-7; no firm D call. In germline, CDR1 is GTSNPN, CDR2 SVGIG (reference sequence). The CDR3 is made up of 13 amino acids. V lost 4 bases, J lost 0 bases, and 10 bases lay in between. The CDR3, as DNA: TGTGCCTGGAAGTACTTAGACTCCTACGAGCAGTACTTC. Protein: CAWKYLDSYEQYF.

The chain links TRBV18 to TRBJ1-3, with D possibly matching TRBD1 (5 bases). CDR1 is KGHSH, CDR2 LQKENI, per germline. Trimming cost V 6 bases and J 1 base, with 13 bases left between them. This CDR3 is built from 15 residues. This chain's CDR3 is CASSVTALSGNTIYF. DNA of the CDR3: TGTGCCAGCTCGGTGACAGCACTATCTGGAAACACCATATATTTT.

Comments on this clonotype: This could be a read error, since a much larger clone is one nucleotide away. CDR3 loop: CASRFQDRVSGNTIYF. CDR3 bases: TGTGCCAGCAGGTTTCAAGACAGGGTCTCTGGAAACACCATATATTTT. V usage is TRBV5-5 and J usage is TRBJ1-3; 7 nucleotides align to TRBD1. J lost 0 bases, V lost 5 bases, and 8 bases had no gene match. The CDR3 covers 16 residues. From germline, CDR1 is SGHKS and CDR2 YYEKEE (reference sequence).

V is TRBV2 and J is TRBJ1-5, with D perhaps TRBD1 (6 bases). V was clipped by 7 bases and J by 0 bases, with 13 bases between them. CDR1 is SNHLY, CDR2 FYNNEI, per germline. The CDR3 is 15 residues long. The CDR3 loop reads CASTTGPYSNQPQHF. For the CDR3, the DNA is TGTGCCAGCACGACAGGACCCTATAGCAATCAGCCCCAGCATTTT.

This clonotype was counted many times. The chain carries TRBV12-3 or TRBV12-4 and TRBJ2-1; D ambiguous. This CDR3 comprises 15 residues. The V and J ends lost 1 base and 0 bases respectively, with 7 bases between them. The CDR3 loop reads CASSLGGSSYNEQFF. The CDR3 region has the DNA TGTGCCAGCAGTTTAGGCGGTAGCTCCTACAATGAGCAGTTCTTC.

V gene TRBV12-5 combines with J gene TRBJ2-7; TRBD1 might be the D (6 bases). Germline loops: CDR1 LGHNT, CDR2 FRNRAP. Trimming took 6 bases from V and 1 from J, leaving 16 bases between them. The CDR3 extends over 15 amino acids. DNA of the CDR3: TGTGCTAGTGGGTTACCTACAGGGTTTTCCTACGAGCAGTACTTC. Protein sequence: CASGLPTGFSYEQYF. Full variable domain (remainder filled in from reference TRBV12-5 and TRBJ2-7): DARVTQTPRHKVTEMGQEVTMRCQPILGHNTVFWYRQTMMQGLELLAYFRNRAPLDDSGMPKDRFSAEMPDATLATLKIQPSEPRDSAVYFCASGLPTGFSYEQYFGPGTRLTVT.